The rows below give T cell receptor beta chains drawn from one sample of a study of T cell repertoires in cytomegalovirus infection. No antigen has been assigned to these receptors. TCRdb called the reads again in MiXCR, with one record for every CDR3 protein. Counted here are 750,000 to 950,000 distinct CDR3 sequences, roughly 28% occurring once; the ten biggest clones make up about 12%. Here the sequenced sample was cultured CD8+ T cells from PBMCs, taken from culture after CMV antigen stimulation. The receptors derive from a human donor in good health (CMV status not recorded). Some clones in this sample may be carry-over from other donors' samples. Each CDR3 is given with its conserved first and last residue.

V	J	CDR3
TRBV7-2	TRBJ1-5	CASSLHPRISDQPQHF
TRBV9	TRBJ1-5	CASSGQGNSNQPQHF
TRBV6-6	TRBJ2-3	CASSYLEREPITTDTQYF
TRBV10-3	TRBJ2-5	CAISGGRGGLEETQYF
TRBV5-4	TRBJ2-2	CASSLGTDDTGELFF
TRBV27	TRBJ2-2	CASSLIQDRGLGGELFF
TRBV5-1	TRBJ2-5	CASSLAELAGPQETQYF
TRBV12-3/TRBV12-4	TRBJ2-1	CASTYEGSYNEQFF
TRBV5-8	TRBJ1-2	CASSETGVFGYTF
TRBV10-3	TRBJ2-2	CAISESGAANTGELFF
TRBV20-1	TRBJ1-1	CSAETRRGTRDTEAFF
TRBV10-2	TRBJ1-5	CASSEMGSNQPQHF
TRBV29-1	TRBJ2-2	CSVDISGELFF
TRBV7-9	TRBJ2-1	CASRPRAGQAVDEQFF
TRBV27	TRBJ1-2	CASSQGRGYTF
TRBV9	TRBJ1-4	CASSVSQSSPGTTNEKLFF
TRBV6-1	TRBJ2-3	CASSEWTGALDTQYF
TRBV20-1	TRBJ2-3	CSEAGGHTDTQYF
TRBV12-3/TRBV12-4	TRBJ2-1	CASSLVPPAFFYEQFF
TRBV10-3	TRBJ1-2	CAISESKGDYGYTF
TRBV6-1	TRBJ1-1	CASSEDSYMNTEAFF
TRBV6-1	TRBJ2-1	CASNRLAYSYNEQFF
TRBV27	TRBJ2-7	CATFGGVLSEQYF
TRBV27	TRBJ2-1	CASQRGANEQFF
TRBV6-1	TRBJ2-3	CATGFTDTQYF
TRBV12-3/TRBV12-4	TRBJ2-2	CASSFSGELFF
TRBV7-9	TRBJ2-1	CASSARSGAAYNEQFF
TRBV7-9	TRBJ2-1	CASSPVERGGRKDEQFF
TRBV24-1	TRBJ1-1	CATSDWGQGYDTEAFF
TRBV9	TRBJ2-5	CASSGSGGARETQYF
TRBV27	TRBJ1-2	CASSLSKGYGYTF
TRBV27	TRBJ2-1	CASRPTGLAGGLLNEQFF
TRBV7-9	TRBJ1-5	CASSLVNANTGDSNQPQHF
TRBV27	TRBJ1-3	CASSSSPGNSGNTIYF
TRBV6-6	TRBJ2-1	CASSPSGGAFNEQFF
TRBV12-3/TRBV12-4	TRBJ1-1	CASRSWGVNTEAFF
TRBV20-1	TRBJ2-5	CSAREDRAVGETQYF
TRBV29-1	TRBJ1-2	CSVERGQVLWGYTF
TRBV7-9	TRBJ2-3	CASRPPRGNFTDTQYF
TRBV11-2	TRBJ2-2	CASSLEGRPNTGELFF
TRBV6-1	TRBJ2-7	CASSERTTSYEQYF
TRBV19	TRBJ2-7	CASSIFGGGTYEQYF
TRBV7-9	TRBJ1-2	CASSFVAGGDYGYTF
TRBV7-9	TRBJ2-3	CASSATSGGPRLYF
TRBV7-6	TRBJ1-4	CASSIELSNEKLFF
TRBV7-9	TRBJ2-5	CASSIRGHQETQYF
TRBV7-9	TRBJ1-5	CASSLVGRNNQPQHF
TRBV10-3	TRBJ2-5	CAINGLAEETQYF
TRBV7-9	TRBJ1-1	CASSSPTAYPNTEAFF
TRBV7-2	TRBJ2-1	CASSPGTVNEQFF
TRBV5-4	TRBJ2-2	CASSVDLASNTGELFF
TRBV6-5	TRBJ1-6	CASSYGAPGDLHF